This TCR beta chain was retrieved from a study of cytomegalovirus exposure and HLA in healthy donors. General study findings and limits: Associated with HLA alleles at 0.05 false discovery rate in a later analysis were 16,951 TCR beta sequences. Presence/absence analyses assumed roughly uniform sequencing depth across donors. Versus the approximately 700-donor mean, an Asian-associated ancestry cluster reportedly showed fewer N-insertions in a later analysis.

Amplification used 60 Vbeta primers and 13 Jbeta primers. Clones were read by immunoSEQ multiplex PCR, and TCRdb kept only the in-frame ones, dropping some. The specimen's table records 100,000 to 150,000 clones. Turning to this clone: The antigen remains unidentified.

V lost 1 base to trimming and J lost 0 bases; unmatched junction nucleotides: 16. Germline values: CDR1 SNHLY, CDR2 FYNNEI. This CDR3 region has 21 residues. This chain uses TRBV2 with TRBJ2-3; 10 nucleotides match TRBD1. This receptor was obtained from a middle-aged man in good health and CMV-seronegative. The sample taken for sequencing was PBMCs. This chain's CDR3 is CASSEVGQGEWRGPSTDTQYF. Here the CDR3 DNA reads TGTGCCAGCAGTGAAGTTGGACAGGGGGAATGGCGGGGGCCTAGCACAGATACGCAGTATTTT.